This section outlines one T cell receptor (beta chain) sequence together with its context. Its antigen is not yet known. Within one base of it there is no much larger clone, and no base qualities were kept. The library was generated by the immunoSEQ multiplex PCR assay. A mixture of 60 forward primers for TCR Vbeta segments and 13 reverse primers for TCR Jbeta segments was used in the multiplex PCR. The CDR3 region of rearranged TCR beta genes was amplified from genomic DNA with a multiplex PCR assay. Amplified TCR beta libraries were sequenced as 87-base-pair reads on the Illumina HiSeq System. In the paper's pipeline: Across the roughly 640 repertoires, a later analysis counted tens of millions of unique TCR beta chains, roughly 11 million of which were shared by at least two donors. To remove PCR and sequencing errors, raw reads were error-corrected and collapsed into unique sequences using a nearest-neighbor algorithm that merged closely related sequences. CDR3 sequences were aligned to IMGT reference sequences to assign V, D and J gene segments. Each retained sequence needed at least a six-nucleotide match to both a V gene segment and a J gene segment. A rearrangement counted as productive if the CDR3 had no stop codons and remained in frame with V and J, and every other rearrangement counted as non-productive. Following IMGT convention, CDR3 was defined as the stretch from the second conserved V-encoded cysteine to the conserved J-encoded phenylalanine. The earlier analysis of a few hundred of the donors excluded any sequence lacking an unambiguous match to a single V gene segment. In an earlier analysis of some 590 of the donors, a V segment was called functional when productive rearrangements were above 56.7%, and segregating when the standard deviation between donors exceeded 5%. To diagnose cytomegalovirus status from the catalog of TCR beta chain sequences, a statistical classification framework was built. A later analysis assigned V and J genes by comparing TCR nucleotide sequences with IMGT/GENE-DB human TR gene sequences. Using the TCRdist pipeline, a later analysis assigned CDR3 sequences along with most-parsimonious VDJ recombination scenarios. In a later analysis, each TCR beta chain was defined by its CDR3 amino acid sequence together with its V-gene family, and reads without a unique V-gene family were excluded. In a later analysis, approximately 640 highly shared, low-generation-probability nucleotide sequences were removed to address suspected cross-contamination and a sequencing artifact. A later analysis calculated a clonal expansion index for each public chain from normalized within-repertoire ranks of inferred template counts. In a later analysis, generation probabilities were computed using a VDJ recombination model fitted to out-of-frame rearrangements, and the results were checked against IGoR. In a later analysis, TCR-TCR, TCR-HLA and TCR-CMV co-occurrence was scored with hypergeometric tests, and a repertoire-size bias correction was applied to TCR pairs. In a later analysis, false discovery rates were estimated by permuting HLA or CMV assignments 20 times. In a later analysis, co-occurring TCRs were grouped using DBSCAN, with TCRdist sequence similarity added in when clustering inside HLA-allele-positive subsets. Co-occurrence clustering excluded repertoires with fewer than 30,000 or more than 120,000 public chains, plus five with anomalous nucleotide sharing. The clones in this table, taken by TCRdb from immuneACCESS, are in-frame only. Not every clone is retained; where verified, under half of the shortfall comes from an unresolved V gene, and the cause of the rest is unknown. V and J calls and clone size are as listed in that table; D and trimming were resolved from the DNA. For this sample the table gives around 150,000 clones, of which around 81% were detected only once. 13% of the sample is in the top ten clones.

The data are from a study of cytomegalovirus exposure and HLA in healthy donors (dated by TCRdb to about 2017). About the investigation overall: An earlier analysis of approximately 640 of the donors reported 250 to 350 Gb of sequence data and more than 90 million unique TCR beta sequences from around 200 million T cells. About 280 gigabases of sequencing data and approximately 85 million unique TCR sequences were included in an early release covering around 650 HLA-typed donors. Of the approximately 370 genotyped donors, 81% were placed in the genetic ancestry cluster associated with self-reported Caucasian donors. The study was designed to test whether signatures of past pathogen exposure could be identified by cataloging public T cell receptors. The study profiled the T cell repertoires of around 700 subjects by immunosequencing and related them to cytomegalovirus serostatus. In addition to the first cohort of several hundred subjects, a separate validation cohort of 120 different subjects was used. To predict cytomegalovirus infection status, the study brought together high-throughput TCR immunosequencing, statistical association of individual TCRs with disease status, and machine learning. To study patterns of TCR occurrence, a later analysis re-analyzed previously published TCR beta repertoires from 550 to 800 donors and added high-resolution HLA genotyping. Rather than drawing on any new phenotypic data, the later analysis identified candidate immune exposures from TCR beta sequences and the way those sequences occurred across donors. An earlier analysis of approximately 640 of the donors applied high-throughput TCR beta sequencing to assess whether each TCR beta V gene segment acted as functional or pseudogenic. Donor age, sex, ethnicity and CMV serostatus were compiled together with the repertoire data. A later genetic analysis took genome-wide SNP genotypes for about 55% of the 666 donors and used that subset as a discovery cohort. Every discovery cohort repertoire had been produced on one sequencing platform. Both class I and class II loci were covered by HLA typing, at four-digit resolution. Typing coverage varied by locus: about 620-630 donors for A, B, C, DRB1 and DQB1; under 550 for DQA1; about 600 for DPA1; some 470 for DPB1. Roughly 5 DR-DQ haplotypes were handled as single units for association and clustering because linkage in the cohort was strong. Among under 450 genotyped donors of the cohort, an average of around 240,000 unique TCR beta nucleotide sequences were sequenced per donor, roughly 18% of them non-productive.

Overall study outcomes, separate from this receptor: In the study, around 150 TCR beta chains were listed as associated with cytomegalovirus. Because counts were too low, more than 15 rarely observed V segments, including chromosome 9 orphons, were left out of the earlier analysis of several hundred of the donors. The only immune exposure information available for the cohort was CMV serostatus. Linkage disequilibrium might explain the correlated functional status among segregating V segments, but an unknown experimental factor could not be ruled out. According to the authors, the approach could potentially be generalized to other disease states and immunological phenotypes. A later analysis found that TCR association rates varied across HLA loci, with DRB1 alleles showing the most associated TCRs and HLA-C alleles the fewest. Because some donors lacked HLA typing at each locus, the association tests relied only on the typed subset. Strong co-occurrence of HLA alleles, especially DR and DQ, made assigning TCR associations to individual alleles difficult. According to a later analysis, most CMV-associated TCR beta chains appeared to be HLA-restricted, and the HLA associations seemed to be driven largely by CMV exposure. Compared with the approximately 700-donor mean, donors in an Asian-associated ancestry cluster had fewer N-insertions in productive TCRs, according to a later genetic analysis. A cluster of highly shared sequence variants was judged likely to be a technical artifact of the sequencing pipeline. According to a later analysis, parvovirus B19, influenza, CMV and Epstein-Barr virus appeared linked to several top co-occurrence clusters. The cohort was sequenced for TCR beta chains only, and without alpha or paired-chain data the features that could be detected were limited. A further reported finding was that TCR beta sequences accurately predicted the HLA-A and HLA-B alleles for most subjects in the first cohort. The classifier was reported to diagnose cytomegalovirus status with high specificity and sensitivity in both the original and validation cohorts. In vitro tests confirmed that a few of the cytomegalovirus-associated TCR beta chains recognize cytomegalovirus antigens. In a later analysis, HLA-associated TCR beta chains showed more clonal expansion and lower generation probabilities than non-associated chains that were equally common. Most TCR sequences were observed very rarely across donors, whereas some public TCRs were present in many individuals. V-gene and J-gene trimming of TCR beta chains was associated with a missense DCLRE1C variant in a later genetic analysis, and the association was replicated in an independent cohort. Some IMGT-functional V segments, including TRBV6-2 and TRBV6-3, could not be told apart with the 87-base-pair reads, so those segments were excluded. Sequencing depth was assumed to be roughly uniform across donors in the presence/absence analyses, though that assumption may not hold. At a false discovery rate of 0.05, a later analysis linked 16,000 or so TCR beta sequences to specific HLA alleles. In an earlier analysis of several hundred of the donors, most TCR beta V segments were observed in productive rearrangements about 87% or about 30% of the time, broadly matching IMGT annotations.

The cohort was made up of approximately 670 healthy bone marrow donors. All cohort members were sampled while nominally healthy, although unrecorded immune exposures were likely present. The donor was CMV seronegative and belonged to the group of 350 or so seronegative cohort members. Each donor provided a peripheral blood sample, and peripheral blood mononuclear cells were used for TCR beta sequencing. The Qiagen DNeasy Blood Extraction Kit was used to extract genomic DNA from the blood cell samples. For this chain, trimming is 1 base at the V end and 4 bases at the J end, and the number of junction bases without a gene match is 4. Including the terminal cysteine and phenylalanine, the CDR3 comprises 14 residues. Only the CDR3 region is kept as DNA, spanning 42 bases read in frame from base 1. The germline V gene (reference sequence) sets CDR1 to SGHNT and CDR2 to YYREEE.

The source material was PBMCs. The chain is encoded by TRBV5-4 joined to TRBJ2-7; 8 central nucleotides agree with TRBD2. The receptor was derived from a woman in her forties or fifties in good health and CMV-seronegative. The DNA reads as follows: TGTGCCAGCAGCTTGTACGGGAGGGGGTACGAGCAGTACTTC. It specifies CASSLYGRGYEQYF.